This T cell receptor beta chain was obtained from a study of cytomegalovirus exposure and HLA in healthy donors. General study points: Per published reports, the classifier diagnosed cytomegalovirus status with high specificity and sensitivity.

A multiplex PCR was run with 60 Vbeta primers and 13 Jbeta primers. In the authors' methods: Among the unique TCR beta chains that a later analysis counted, about 79 million in all, 10 million to 11 million were shared. Assay: immunoSEQ multiplex PCR; the TCRdb copy retains only in-frame clones and omits some. V and J calls plus clone size are reproduced from that table; the DNA served to infer D and trimming. The table records about 160,000 clones, approximately 81% of them present only once. This clone was found once. Its matching antigen is unknown. This TCR came from a young man in good health and CMV-seronegative. Sequenced: PBMCs.

This CDR3 reads CASSLQFGGNTYEQYF. CDR3 sequence (DNA): TGTGCCAGCAGTTTACAGTTCGGAGGGAATACCTACGAGCAGTACTTC. The rearrangement links TRBV27 to TRBJ2-7; the D gene is possibly TRBD2 (6 bases). The CDR3 runs to 16 residues. Trimming shortened V by 2 bases and J by 2 bases, and 16 bases separated the two germline ends. The germline CDR1 and CDR2 sequences are MNHEY and SMNVEV (reference sequence).